Listed below are T cell receptor beta chains from one sample, sequenced in a study of T cell responses to AZD1222 COVID-19 vaccine. Data came from immunoSEQ multiplex PCR; TCRdb stores just in-frame clones and leaves some out. The sample contains approximately 110,000 clones, around 89% of which appear only once. The sequencing here drew on peripheral blood, taken on day 0 of AZD1222 vaccination. Every receptor here comes from an adult in good health. Each CDR3 is given with its conserved first and last residue. Fields, in order: clone size, V gene, D gene, J gene, CDR3 protein, CDR3 DNA. The D gene is left open where the match is weak. Only part of the rows carry a size: once, few, many, or a class if the clone is expanded.

>.|TRBV18|TRBD1|TRBJ2-1
CASSPEQGASVWTFF
TGTGCCAGCTCACCCGAACAGGGGGCGTCTGTGTGGACGTTCTTC
>.|TRBV7-9|.|TRBJ1-1
CASSLEGRVNTEAFF
TGTGCCAGCAGCTTAGAGGGCAGGGTGAACACTGAAGCTTTCTTT
>.|TRBV4-1|.|TRBJ1-4
CASSQSLDRLNEKLFF
TGCGCCAGCAGCCAATCACTGGACCGCCTTAATGAAAAACTGTTTTTT
>once|TRBV10-3|.|TRBJ2-3
CAISPRLLMEDTQYF
TGTGCCATCAGCCCCCGTCTGCTAATGGAGGATACGCAGTATTTT
>.|TRBV19|.|TRBJ1-4
CASSRAGQRNEKLFF
TGTGCCAGTAGCAGAGCGGGACAAAGAAATGAAAAACTGTTTTTT
>once|TRBV11-2|.|TRBJ2-2
CASNLGAGRNTGELFF
TGTGCCAGCAACCTGGGGGCAGGGAGGAACACCGGGGAGCTGTTTTTT
>.|TRBV9|.|TRBJ2-7
CASSGSGGDLYEQYF
TGTGCCAGCAGCGGTAGCGGAGGGGACCTCTACGAGCAGTACTTC
>.|TRBV9|.|TRBJ2-2
CASSARQYTGELFF
TGTGCCAGCAGCGCTCGACAGTACACCGGGGAGCTGTTTTTT
>.|TRBV6-1|.|TRBJ1-3
CASSAAPTGVGNTIYF
TGTGCCAGCAGTGCAGCCCCAACAGGAGTCGGAAACACCATATATTTT
>.|TRBV19|.|TRBJ1-2
CASSIPGTNYGYTF
TGTGCCAGTAGTATACCCGGGACTAACTATGGCTACACCTTC
>many|TRBV3-1/TRBV3-2|TRBD1|TRBJ1-2
CASSQVRGQGYGYTF
TGTGCCAGCAGCCAAGTGAGGGGGCAAGGGTATGGCTACACCTTC
>.|TRBV7-9|TRBD1|TRBJ1-6
CASSPPGQGSPLHF
TGTGCCAGCAGCCCACCCGGACAGGGTTCACCCCTCCACTTT
>few|TRBV19|TRBD2|TRBJ2-2
CASREGGSTGELFF
TGTGCCAGTAGGGAGGGAGGGAGCACCGGGGAGCTGTTTTTT
>.|TRBV12-3/TRBV12-4|.|TRBJ2-5
CASSQSEETQYF
TGTGCCAGCAGTCAATCAGAAGAGACCCAGTACTTC
>few|TRBV4-2|.|TRBJ2-1
CASSARQESYNEQFF
TGTGCCAGCAGCGCCCGACAAGAGTCCTACAATGAGCAGTTCTTC
>once|TRBV9|.|TRBJ2-5
CASSSRGGGQETQYF
TGTGCCAGCAGCTCCAGGGGTGGAGGCCAAGAGACCCAGTACTTC
>.|TRBV2|.|TRBJ1-4
CASSTDQNEKLFF
TGTGCCAGCAGCACCGACCAGAATGAAAAACTGTTTTTT
>.|TRBV11-2|.|TRBJ2-7
CASSLVGRGRVQQYF
TGTGCCAGCAGCTTAGTCGGCCGGGGTCGAGTCCAGCAGTACTTC
>.|TRBV27|TRBD1|TRBJ1-2
CASSFTGGSGYTF
TGTGCCAGCAGTTTCACAGGGGGCAGTGGCTACACCTTC
>few|TRBV11-2|.|TRBJ1-1
CASSWTPNTEAFF
TGTGCCAGCAGCTGGACACCAAACACTGAAGCTTTCTTT
>.|TRBV19|TRBD1|TRBJ1-1
CASRRDPNRGHTEAFF
TGTGCCAGTCGGCGGGACCCTAACAGGGGGCATACTGAAGCTTTCTTT
>.|TRBV19|.|TRBJ1-2
CASSIATGYGYTF
TGTGCCAGTAGTATCGCGACAGGCTATGGCTACACCTTC
>.|TRBV19|.|TRBJ1-1
CASSPRLGLNTEAFF
TGTGCCAGTAGTCCTCGCCTGGGCCTGAACACTGAAGCTTTCTTT
>.|TRBV5-1|.|TRBJ2-7
CASTGTDTLGQYF
TGCGCCAGCACCGGGACCGATACATTGGGGCAGTACTTC
>.|TRBV2|.|TRBJ1-3
CASSGQVSGNTIYF
TGTGCCAGCAGTGGCCAGGTCTCTGGAAACACCATATATTTT
>few|TRBV6-5|TRBD1|TRBJ1-3
CASSRGAYSGNTIYF
TGTGCCAGCTCCAGGGGGGCTTACTCTGGAAACACCATATATTTT
>.|TRBV30|.|TRBJ1-5
CASGDPRPQHF
TGTGCCTCGGGGGACCCTCGGCCCCAGCATTTT
>.|TRBV6-2/TRBV6-3|.|TRBJ2-2
CASSYSATGSGELFF
TGTGCCAGCAGTTATTCAGCTACGGGGTCCGGGGAGCTGTTTTTT
>.|TRBV20-1|TRBD2|TRBJ2-7
CSASDSSGSYEQYF
TGCAGTGCTAGTGATTCTAGCGGGAGTTACGAGCAGTACTTC
>.|TRBV30|.|TRBJ1-5
CAWSVTGIPHQPQHF
TGTGCCTGGAGTGTAACAGGGATTCCTCATCAGCCCCAGCATTTT
>.|TRBV20-1|.|TRBJ2-1
CSASLALSSYNEQFF
TGCAGTGCTAGTCTTGCTCTAAGCTCCTACAATGAGCAGTTCTTC
>.|TRBV19|TRBD2|TRBJ2-7
CASSKGLVRYEQYF
TGTGCCAGTAGTAAAGGACTAGTACGGTACGAGCAGTACTTC
>.|TRBV13|.|TRBJ1-3
CASSRGGFPGNTIYF
TGTGCCAGCAGCCGCGGGGGGTTCCCTGGAAACACCATATATTTT
>.|TRBV11-2|.|TRBJ1-2
CASSLDRENYGYTF
TGTGCCAGCAGCTTAGACAGGGAAAACTATGGCTACACCTTC
>few|TRBV4-3|.|TRBJ1-6
CASSQEAVRRSPLHF
TGCGCCAGCAGCCAAGAGGCAGTCAGACGGTCACCCCTCCACTTT
>.|TRBV4-3|.|TRBJ2-5
CASSQASRLSETQYF
TGCGCCAGCAGCCAAGCCTCTCGATTAAGTGAGACCCAGTACTTC
>.|TRBV4-1|TRBD1|TRBJ2-7
CASSQGETGAYEQYF
TGCGCCAGCAGCCAAGGGGAGACAGGGGCCTACGAGCAGTACTTC
>.|TRBV3-1/TRBV3-2|.|TRBJ2-2
CASSQVRGGELFF
TGTGCCAGCAGCCAAGTTAGAGGCGGGGAGCTGTTTTTT
>.|TRBV14|TRBD1|TRBJ2-5
CASSPTDRERQETQYF
TGTGCCAGCAGCCCAACCGACAGGGAGAGGCAAGAGACCCAGTACTTC
>.|TRBV10-3|.|TRBJ1-4
CAIAGQTNEKLFF
TGTGCCATAGCCGGGCAAACTAATGAAAAACTGTTTTTT
>.|TRBV28|TRBD1|TRBJ1-2
CAIGQGKYYGYTF
TGTGCCATCGGACAGGGGAAGTACTATGGCTACACCTTC
>.|TRBV3-1/TRBV3-2|.|TRBJ2-7
CASSPRGAGEQYF
TGTGCCAGCAGCCCCCGGGGGGCCGGCGAGCAGTACTTC
>.|TRBV23-1|TRBD2|TRBJ2-5
CASSHPNTGVGVREMQETQYF
TGCGCCAGCAGTCATCCTAATACCGGGGTCGGGGTGCGGGAGATGCAAGAGACCCAGTACTTC
>.|TRBV6-2/TRBV6-3|.|TRBJ1-5
CASSYAGIGSPNQPQHF
TGTGCCAGCAGTTACGCAGGAATTGGTAGCCCCAATCAGCCCCAGCATTTT
>once|TRBV24-1|.|TRBJ1-3
CAPMGAWGNTIYF
TGTGCCCCTATGGGGGCCTGGGGAAACACCATATATTTT
>few|TRBV6-2/TRBV6-3|.|TRBJ1-4
CASSYSPATNEKLFF
TGTGCCAGCAGTTACTCGCCAGCAACTAATGAAAAACTGTTTTTT
>.|TRBV14|.|TRBJ1-4
CASSQDMGGYEKLFF
TGTGCCAGCAGCCAAGATATGGGGGGATATGAAAAACTGTTTTTT
>.|TRBV9|.|TRBJ1-3
CASSVGQSSGNTIYF
TGTGCCAGCAGCGTAGGACAGAGCTCTGGAAACACCATATATTTT
>.|TRBV12-3/TRBV12-4|.|TRBJ2-7
CASSPNYEQYF
TGTGCCAGCAGTCCCAACTACGAGCAGTACTTC
>.|TRBV16|.|TRBJ1-5
CASSQAGRRDRDSNQPQHF
TGTGCCAGCAGCCAAGCGGGTCGGCGCGACAGAGATAGCAATCAGCCCCAGCATTTT
>.|TRBV6-4|.|TRBJ2-2
CASSDSEDGELFF
TGTGCCAGCAGTGACTCTGAAGACGGGGAGCTGTTTTTT
>.|TRBV7-2|TRBD1|TRBJ1-1
CASSPGTGWTEAFF
TGTGCCAGCAGCCCCGGGACAGGGTGGACTGAAGCTTTCTTT
>.|TRBV5-6|.|TRBJ2-1
CASVASRGEQFF
TGTGCCAGCGTAGCTAGCCGGGGGGAGCAGTTCTTC